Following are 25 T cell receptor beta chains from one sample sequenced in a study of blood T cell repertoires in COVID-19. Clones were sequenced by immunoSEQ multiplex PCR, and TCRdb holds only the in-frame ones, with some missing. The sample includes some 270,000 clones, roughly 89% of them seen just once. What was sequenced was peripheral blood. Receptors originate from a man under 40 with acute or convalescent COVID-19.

The CDR3: CASSLARFLTGELFF. The DNA for the CDR3 is TGTGCCAGCAGCTTAGCGAGGTTCCTCACCGGGGAGCTGTTTTTT. V usage is TRBV7-9 and J usage is TRBJ2-2; D is undetermined. The germline gives CDR1 SEHNR, CDR2 FQNEAQ (reference sequence). V lost 0 bases and J lost 4, with 9 bases in between. The CDR3 covers 15 residues. The full variable domain, with the rest looked up from reference TRBV7-9 and TRBJ2-2, is DTGVSQNPRHKITKRGQNVTFRCDPISEHNRLYWYRQTLGQGPEFLTYFQNEAQLEKSRLLSDRFSAERPKGSFSTLEIQRTEQGDSAMYLCASSLARFLTGELFFGEGSRLTVL.

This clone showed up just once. CDR3 DNA: TGTGCCAGCGCTCCACGGGACAGGGTTTTTCGCTATGGCTACACCTTC. This encodes CASAPRDRVFRYGYTF. This rearrangement joins TRBV28 to TRBJ1-2; 9 bases line up with TRBD1. V dropped 8 bases and J dropped 4; count of bases not matched to a gene: 14. The CDR3 runs 16 residues. Germline V gene data show CDR1 as MDHEN and CDR2 as SYDVKM.

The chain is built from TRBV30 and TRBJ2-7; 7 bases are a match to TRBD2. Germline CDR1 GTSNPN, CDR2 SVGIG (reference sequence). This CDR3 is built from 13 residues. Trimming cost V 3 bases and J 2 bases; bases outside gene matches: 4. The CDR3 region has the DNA TGTGCCTGGAGGGGGCGGGGGACCTACGAGCAGTACTTC. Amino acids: CAWRGRGTYEQYF.

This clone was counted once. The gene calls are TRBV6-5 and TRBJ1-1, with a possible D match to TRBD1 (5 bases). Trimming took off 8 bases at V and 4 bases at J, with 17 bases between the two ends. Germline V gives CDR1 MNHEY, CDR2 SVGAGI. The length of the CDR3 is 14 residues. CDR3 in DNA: TGTGCCAGCGCCGAAAGGGGAATTCGCACTGAAGCTTTCTTT. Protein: CASAERGIRTEAFF.

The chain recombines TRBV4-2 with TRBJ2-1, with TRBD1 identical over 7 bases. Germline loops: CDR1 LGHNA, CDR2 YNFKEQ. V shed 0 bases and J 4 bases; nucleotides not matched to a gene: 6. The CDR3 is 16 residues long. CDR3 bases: TGTGCCAGCAGCCAAGATCCCGGGACAGCGTACAATGAGCAGTTCTTC. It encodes CASSQDPGTAYNEQFF.

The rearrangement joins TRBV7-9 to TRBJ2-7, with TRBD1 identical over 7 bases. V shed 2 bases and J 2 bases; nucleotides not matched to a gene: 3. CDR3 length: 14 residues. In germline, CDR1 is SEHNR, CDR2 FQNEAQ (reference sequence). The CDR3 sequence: CASSLTGQTYEQYF. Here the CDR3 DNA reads TGTGCCAGCAGCTTAACGGGACAGACCTACGAGCAGTACTTC.

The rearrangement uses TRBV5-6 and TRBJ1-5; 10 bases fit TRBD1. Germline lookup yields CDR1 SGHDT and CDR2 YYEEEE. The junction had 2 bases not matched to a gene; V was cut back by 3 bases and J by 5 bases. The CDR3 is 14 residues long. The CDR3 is CASSSTGGDQPQHF. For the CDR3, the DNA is TGTGCCAGCAGCTCGACAGGGGGCGATCAGCCCCAGCATTTT.

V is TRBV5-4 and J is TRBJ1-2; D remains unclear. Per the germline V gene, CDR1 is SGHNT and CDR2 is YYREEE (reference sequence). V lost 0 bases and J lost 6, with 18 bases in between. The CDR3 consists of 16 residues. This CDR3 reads CASSLAGRLTAHGYTF. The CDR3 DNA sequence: TGTGCCAGCAGCTTGGCTGGCAGACTAACCGCGCATGGCTACACCTTC.

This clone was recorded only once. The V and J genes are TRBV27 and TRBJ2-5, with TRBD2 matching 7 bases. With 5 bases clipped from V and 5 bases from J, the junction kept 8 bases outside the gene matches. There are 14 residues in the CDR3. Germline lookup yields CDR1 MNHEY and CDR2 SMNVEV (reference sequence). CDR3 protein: CASSGAGTKETQYF. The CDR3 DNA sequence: TGTGCCAGCAGTGGAGCGGGAACGAAGGAGACCCAGTACTTC.

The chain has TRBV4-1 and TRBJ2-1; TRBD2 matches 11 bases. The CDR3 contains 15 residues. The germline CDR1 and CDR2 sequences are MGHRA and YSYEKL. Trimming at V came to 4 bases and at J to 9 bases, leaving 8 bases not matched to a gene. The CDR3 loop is CASSRASGRYSEQFF. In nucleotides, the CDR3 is TGCGCCAGCAGCCGAGCTAGCGGGAGGTATAGTGAGCAGTTCTTC.

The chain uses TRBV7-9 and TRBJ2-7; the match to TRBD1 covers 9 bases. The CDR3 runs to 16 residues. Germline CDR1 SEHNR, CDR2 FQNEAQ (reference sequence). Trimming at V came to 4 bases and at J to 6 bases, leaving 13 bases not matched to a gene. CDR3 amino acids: CASSYRVLQGALEQYF. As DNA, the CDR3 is TGTGCCAGCAGCTACCGAGTGTTACAGGGGGCGCTCGAGCAGTACTTC.

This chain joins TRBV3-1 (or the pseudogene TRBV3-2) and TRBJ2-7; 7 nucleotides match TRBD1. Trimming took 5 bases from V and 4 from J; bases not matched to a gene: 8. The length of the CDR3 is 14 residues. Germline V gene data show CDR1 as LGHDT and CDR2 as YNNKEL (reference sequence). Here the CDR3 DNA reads TGTGCCAGCAGCTCCCGGGACAGCCGGTACGAGCAGTACTTC. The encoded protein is CASSSRDSRYEQYF.

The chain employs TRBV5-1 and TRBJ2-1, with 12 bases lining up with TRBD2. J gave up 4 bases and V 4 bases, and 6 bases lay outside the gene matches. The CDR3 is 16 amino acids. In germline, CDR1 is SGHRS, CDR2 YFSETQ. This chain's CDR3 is CASSLQLAGGYNEQFF. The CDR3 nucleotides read TGCGCCAGCAGCCTCCAACTAGCGGGGGGTTACAATGAGCAGTTCTTC.

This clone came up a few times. CDR3: CASSLEQGRAFF. CDR3 bases: TGTGCCAGCAGTCTCGAACAGGGTAGGGCTTTCTTT. The genes are TRBV27 and TRBJ1-1, with D perhaps matching TRBD1 (6 bases). The V gene lost 5 bases and the J gene lost 11 bases, with 15 bases spanning the gap. The CDR3 has 12 amino acids. Germline lookup yields CDR1 MNHEY and CDR2 SMNVEV (reference sequence).

This CDR3 reads CSVPGASTEAFF. The CDR3 DNA reads as TGCAGCGTTCCGGGAGCGAGCACTGAAGCTTTCTTT. The rearrangement links TRBV29-1 to TRBJ1-1; no clear D gene. Germline V gene lookup returns CDR1 SQVTM and CDR2 ANQGSEA. This CDR3 has 12 residues. Deletions cut 5 bases from V and 4 bases from J, with 11 bases between.

This CDR3 reads CASSMGVSVRKLFF. CDR3 nucleotide sequence: TGTGCCAGTAGTATGGGAGTGTCGGTGCGAAAACTGTTTTTT. The chain recombines TRBV19 with TRBJ1-4; no clear D. Germline loops: CDR1 LNHDA, CDR2 SQIVND (reference sequence). Trimming pared 3 bases from V and 10 bases from J, leaving 15 bases between. This CDR3 has 14 residues.

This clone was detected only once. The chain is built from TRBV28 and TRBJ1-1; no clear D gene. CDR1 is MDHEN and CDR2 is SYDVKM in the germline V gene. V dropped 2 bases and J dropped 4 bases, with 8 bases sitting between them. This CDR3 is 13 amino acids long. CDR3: CASSLPGSTEAFF. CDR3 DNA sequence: TGTGCCAGCAGTTTACCTGGGAGCACTGAAGCTTTCTTT.

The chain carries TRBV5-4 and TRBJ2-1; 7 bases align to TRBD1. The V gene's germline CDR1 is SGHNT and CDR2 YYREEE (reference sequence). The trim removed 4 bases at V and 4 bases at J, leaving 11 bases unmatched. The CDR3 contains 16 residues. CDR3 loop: CASSTTGQVWYNEQFF. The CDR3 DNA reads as TGTGCCAGCAGCACCACTGGACAGGTCTGGTACAATGAGCAGTTCTTC.

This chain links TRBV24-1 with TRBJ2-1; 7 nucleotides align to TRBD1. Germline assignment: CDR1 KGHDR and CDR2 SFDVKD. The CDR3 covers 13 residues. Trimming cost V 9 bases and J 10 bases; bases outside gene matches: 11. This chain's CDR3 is CATEDRNNDEQFF. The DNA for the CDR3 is TGTGCCACCGAGGACAGGAATAACGACGAGCAGTTCTTC.

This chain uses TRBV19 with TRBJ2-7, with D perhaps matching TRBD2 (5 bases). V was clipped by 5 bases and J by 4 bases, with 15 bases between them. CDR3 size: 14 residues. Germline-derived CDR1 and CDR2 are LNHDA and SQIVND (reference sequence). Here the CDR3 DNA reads TGTGCCAGTAGTCGGGGATCCCCTGGGTACGAGCAGTACTTC. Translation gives CASSRGSPGYEQYF. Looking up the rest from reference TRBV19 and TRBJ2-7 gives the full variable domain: DGGITQSPKYLFRKEGQNVTLSCEQNLNHDAMYWYRQDPGQGLRLIYYSQIVNDFQKGDIAEGYSVSREKKESFPLTVTSAQKNPTAFYLCASSRGSPGYEQYFGPGTRLTVT.

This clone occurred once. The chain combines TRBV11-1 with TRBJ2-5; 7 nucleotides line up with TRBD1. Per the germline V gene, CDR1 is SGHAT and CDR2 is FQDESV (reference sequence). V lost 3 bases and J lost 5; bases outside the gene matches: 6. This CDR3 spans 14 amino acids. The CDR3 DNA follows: TGTGCCAGCAGCTTGAATGAGGGACAGGAGACCCAGTACTTC. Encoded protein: CASSLNEGQETQYF.

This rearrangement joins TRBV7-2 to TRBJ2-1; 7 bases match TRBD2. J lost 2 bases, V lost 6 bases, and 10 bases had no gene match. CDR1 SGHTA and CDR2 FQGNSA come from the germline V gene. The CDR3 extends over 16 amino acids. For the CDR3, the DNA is TGTGCCAGCAGAAAATCAGCGGGGTCGGCCTACAATGAGCAGTTCTTC. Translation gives CASRKSAGSAYNEQFF.

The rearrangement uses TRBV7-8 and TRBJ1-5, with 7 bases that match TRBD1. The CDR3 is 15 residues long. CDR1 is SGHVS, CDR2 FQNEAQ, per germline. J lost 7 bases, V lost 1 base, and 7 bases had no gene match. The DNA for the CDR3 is TGTGCCAGCAGCTTAGGATTCGACAGGGACCAGCCCCAGCATTTT. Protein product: CASSLGFDRDQPQHF.

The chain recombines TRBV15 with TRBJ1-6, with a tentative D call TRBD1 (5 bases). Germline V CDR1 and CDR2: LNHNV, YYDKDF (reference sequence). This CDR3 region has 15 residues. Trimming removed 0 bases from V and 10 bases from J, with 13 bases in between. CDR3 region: CATSRDRRGSSPLHF. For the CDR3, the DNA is TGTGCCACCAGCAGAGATCGGAGGGGAAGCTCACCCCTCCACTTT.

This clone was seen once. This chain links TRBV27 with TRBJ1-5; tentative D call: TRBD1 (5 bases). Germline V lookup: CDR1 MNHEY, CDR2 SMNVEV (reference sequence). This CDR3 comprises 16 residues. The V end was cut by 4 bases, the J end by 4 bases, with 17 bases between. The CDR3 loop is CASSSELDRNNQPQHF. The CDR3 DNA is TGTGCCAGCAGTTCAGAGCTAGACAGAAATAATCAGCCCCAGCATTTT.